The 5 T cell receptor beta chains below come from one sample, sequenced in a study of CD8+ T cells in alopecia areata. Reverse transcribed after extraction, RNA yielded cDNA as the sequencing template. Using immunoSEQ multiplex PCR, the repertoire was profiled, and TCRdb retains in-frame clones only, with some absent. In the table there are under 350,000 clones, roughly 60% of which are singletons. The sample's treatment: oral pan-JAK inhibitor, 5-10 mg twice daily. This sample comprised CD4+ T cells sorted from blood, obtained at week 24, from a patient treated with tofacitinib. These receptors all come from a human donor with alopecia areata.

This rearrangement joins TRBV10-3 to TRBJ1-2; no firm D call. The CDR3 sequence is 13 residues long. The germline V gene encodes CDR1 ENHRY and CDR2 SYGVKD. The V end was cut by 4 bases, the J end by 8 bases, with 14 bases between. CDR3 nucleotide sequence: TGTGCCATCAGTGCCTCAATAAGATCCGGCTACACCTTC. This translates into CAISASIRSGYTF.

This clone has just a few counts. The chain recombines TRBV29-1 with TRBJ1-2; weak D call: TRBD1 (6 bases). The CDR3 loop spans 12 amino acids. CDR1 SQVTM and CDR2 ANQGSEA come from the germline V gene. Between the trimmed V and J ends, which lost 7 bases and 3 bases, there was a span of 12 bases. The CDR3 nucleotides read TGCAGCGCCCGGGACACCTACTATGGCTACACCTTC. Its protein product is CSARDTYYGYTF.

The CDR3 coding sequence is TGCGCCAGCAGCTTGAGGACTCCTAGCACAGATACGCAGTATTTT. Protein product: CASSLRTPSTDTQYF. This chain links TRBV5-1 with TRBJ2-3; possible D gene TRBD2, 5 bases. The CDR3 loop spans 15 amino acids. V dropped 1 base and J dropped 0 bases, with 9 bases sitting between them. Germline V gene sequence: CDR1 SGHRS, CDR2 YFSETQ. Looking up the rest from reference TRBV5-1 and TRBJ2-3 gives the full variable domain: KAGVTQTPRYLIKTRGQQVTLSCSPISGHRSVSWYQQTPGQGLQFLFEYFSETQRNKGNFPGRFSGRQFSNSRSEMNVSTLELGDSALYLCASSLRTPSTDTQYFGPGTRLTVL.

The CDR3 here is CAWGNNFISGNTIYF. The DNA for the CDR3 is TGTGCCTGGGGAAACAACTTTATCTCTGGAAACACCATATATTTT. The chain uses TRBV30 and TRBJ1-3; D gene unclear. V lost 5 bases and J lost 0, with 14 bases in between. CDR3 size: 15 residues. Germline V gives CDR1 GTSNPN, CDR2 SVGIG (reference sequence).

The genes are TRBV4-3 and TRBJ1-2; no firm D call. The V and J ends lost 1 base and 2 bases respectively, with 11 bases between them. In germline, CDR1 is LGHNA, CDR2 YSLEER. The CDR3 length is 15 residues. The CDR3 loop is CASSQGPGSNYGYTF. In nucleotides, the CDR3 is TGCGCCAGCAGCCAAGGCCCAGGTTCGAACTATGGCTACACCTTC.